Given below is one T cell receptor beta chain in context. The CDR3 is made up of 15 amino acids. Trimming cost V 5 bases and J 7 bases; bases outside gene matches: 7. CDR1 is SGHNT, CDR2 YENEEA, per germline. The PCR had 60 Vbeta and 13 Jbeta primers. TCRdb's table, derived via immunoSEQ multiplex PCR, lists solely in-frame clones and lacks some. This table has 95,000 to 150,000 clones, around 85% appearing once. The source of the sample is a study of cytomegalovirus exposure and HLA in healthy donors. The sequenced material came from PBMCs. The V and J genes are TRBV11-3 and TRBJ2-2; 10 bases fit TRBD1. The TCR was taken from a man aged 30 to 39 in good health and CMV-seronegative. The CDR3 sequence is CASSPGTGELGELFF. DNA of the CDR3: TGTGCCAGCAGCCCTGGGACAGGGGAACTCGGGGAGCTGTTTTTT.